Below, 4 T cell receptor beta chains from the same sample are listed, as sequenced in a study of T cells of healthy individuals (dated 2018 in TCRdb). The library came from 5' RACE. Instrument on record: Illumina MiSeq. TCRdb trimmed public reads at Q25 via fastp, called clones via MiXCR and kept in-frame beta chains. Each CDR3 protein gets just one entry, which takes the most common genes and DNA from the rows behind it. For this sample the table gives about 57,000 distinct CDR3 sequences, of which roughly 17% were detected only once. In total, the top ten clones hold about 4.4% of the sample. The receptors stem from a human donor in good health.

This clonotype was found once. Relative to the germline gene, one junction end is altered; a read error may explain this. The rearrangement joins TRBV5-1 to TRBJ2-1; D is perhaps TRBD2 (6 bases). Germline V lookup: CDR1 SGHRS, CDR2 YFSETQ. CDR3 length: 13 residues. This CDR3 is CAGSAGGFGEQFF. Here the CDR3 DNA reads TGCGCCGGCAGTGCCGGGGGATTTGGTGAGCAGTTCTTC.

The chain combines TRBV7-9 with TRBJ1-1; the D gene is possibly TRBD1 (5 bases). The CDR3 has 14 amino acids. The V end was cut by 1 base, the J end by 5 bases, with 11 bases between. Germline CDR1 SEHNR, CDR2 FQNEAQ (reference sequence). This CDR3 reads CASSLVGGGTEAFF. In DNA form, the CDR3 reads TGTGCCAGCAGCTTAGTTGGGGGTGGAACTGAAGCTTTCTTT.

CDR3 nucleotide sequence: TGCGCCAGCAGCCAAGACGGGGGGGACACTGAAGCTTTCTTT. This sequence encodes CASSQDGGDTEAFF. The V and J genes are TRBV4-1 and TRBJ1-1; weak D call: TRBD1 (5 bases). From germline, CDR1 is MGHRA and CDR2 YSYEKL. Trimming cost V 0 bases and J 3 bases, with 8 bases left between them. There are 14 residues in the CDR3.

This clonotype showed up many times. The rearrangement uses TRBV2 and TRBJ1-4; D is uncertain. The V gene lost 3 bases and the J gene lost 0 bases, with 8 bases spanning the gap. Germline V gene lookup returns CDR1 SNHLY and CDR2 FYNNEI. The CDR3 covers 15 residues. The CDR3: CASSDRASTNEKLFF. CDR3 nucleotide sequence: TGTGCCAGCAGTGATAGGGCCTCAACTAATGAAAAACTGTTTTTT.